The 5 T cell receptor beta chains given below trace back to one sample, sequenced in a study of long-term antiretroviral therapy in people with HIV. This was the immunoSEQ v3.0 assay at survey level. The assay was immunoSEQ multiplex PCR, and TCRdb's table has in-frame clones only and misses some. The sample lists 25,000 to 30,000 clones, roughly 89% occurring once. The material was unsorted PBMCs, obtained 1.8 years after starting antiretroviral therapy. The source is a woman younger than 35 with HIV.

On this clone itself: Other DNA sequences within the sample encode an identical CDR3. The genes are TRBV6-1 and TRBJ1-2; 7 bases are a match to TRBD1. The CDR3 totals 16 residues. Germline V gene lookup returns CDR1 MNHNS and CDR2 SASEGT. The V segment lost 2 bases and the J segment 0 bases; nucleotides outside the gene matches: 6. CDR3 protein: CASSETGTASNYGYTF. The CDR3 coding sequence is TGTGCCAGCAGTGAAACCGGGACAGCTTCTAACTATGGCTACACCTTC.

This rearrangement joins TRBV2 to TRBJ2-3; 13 positions match TRBD2. From germline, CDR1 is SNHLY and CDR2 FYNNEI. V was pared by 8 bases and J by 2 bases, with 4 bases of the junction left unmatched. The CDR3 loop spans 15 amino acids. CDR3 nucleotides: TGTGCCAGCCCGGGACTAGCGGGATTCACAGATACGCAGTATTTT. It encodes CASPGLAGFTDTQYF.

The chain carries TRBV4-3 and TRBJ2-2; maybe TRBD2 (6 bases). CDR3 size: 14 residues. Deletions cut 3 bases from V and 6 bases from J, with 11 bases between. The germline CDR1 and CDR2 sequences are LGHNA and YSLEER. CDR3 in amino acids: CASSHFKRAGELFF. The CDR3 DNA reads TGCGCCAGCAGCCACTTCAAGCGGGCCGGGGAGCTGTTTTTT.

This clone is a singleton in its sample. This chain links TRBV5-4 with TRBJ2-7; a possible D gene is TRBD1 (6 bases). The germline gives CDR1 SGHNT, CDR2 YYREEE (reference sequence). This CDR3 region has 19 residues. With 0 bases removed from V and 2 bases from J, the gap between germline ends came to 24 bases. CDR3 DNA sequence: TGTGCCAGCAGCTTGGGGGGCAGGGGAAGGGATACGCCTACCTACGAGCAGTACTTC. This codes for CASSLGGRGRDTPTYEQYF.

This clone appeared a few times. This rearrangement joins TRBV9 to TRBJ2-1; maybe TRBD1 (6 bases). Trimming cost V 0 bases and J 4 bases, with 8 bases left between them. Germline-derived CDR1 and CDR2 are SGDLS and YYNGEE. The CDR3 has 14 amino acids. The CDR3 loop reads CASSVVDSYNEQFF. The DNA for the CDR3 is TGTGCCAGCAGCGTAGTGGACAGTTACAATGAGCAGTTCTTC.